In this sample, the clone carrying this TCR beta chain turned up many times. The sample is drawn from a study of metastatic and nonmetastatic thyroid tumors. The wider study: Thyroid patients, malignant and benign, had repertoires compared across blood and tumor or nodule tissue.

Each patient came to thyroid surgery without any prior treatment (of any kind). TCRdb ran MiXCR on the PCR reads. The data show 35,000 to 55,000 clones, under 30% seen once. V dropped 5 bases and J dropped 4 bases, with 14 bases sitting between them. This CDR3 spans 14 amino acids. The J gene is TRBJ2-5, the V gene TRBV12-3 or TRBV12-4, with D hard to call. This sequence was found in a male donor with papillary thyroid cancer or a benign thyroid nodule (not recorded which). Some clones in this sample may be carry-over from other donors' samples. The sequenced sample consisted of blood. The CDR3 is CASSATGPIETQYF. Here the CDR3 DNA reads TGTGCCAGCAGTGCAACGGGCCCCATAGAGACCCAGTACTTC.